This T cell receptor beta chain came from a study of blood T cell repertoires in COVID-19. In the study overall: Some COVID-19 samples were acute and others convalescent; all came from the United States, Italy and Spain. From T cells, B-cell-depleted T cells, or PBMCs came the material, which was cDNA or gDNA.

In germline, CDR1 is MGHDK, CDR2 SYGVNS. Trimming took 2 bases from V and 8 from J; bases not matched to a gene: 5. The CDR3 runs 16 residues. In the original analysis: The authors estimated nucleated cell counts from reference gene primer amplification. Sequenced by immunoSEQ multiplex PCR; TCRdb stores in-frame clones only, minus some. Clone size and the V and J calls come from that table; the DNA yielded D and trimming. The table shows 50,000 to 65,000 clones, with roughly 90% occurring only once. The TCR sequence derives from a human donor in a cohort sampled during active COVID-19. The V and J genes are TRBV25-1 and TRBJ2-1; 14 bases map to TRBD2. The sequenced material came from peripheral blood. CDR3 region: CASSEAGLAGVYEQFF. CDR3 DNA: TGTGCCAGCAGTGAAGCGGGACTAGCGGGAGTCTATGAGCAGTTCTTC.